This record covers a single T cell receptor (beta chain). Antigen unknown. The record originates from a study of shared clonotypes between healthy human individuals. In the study overall: Used for every donor were three CD4 naive, three CD4 memory, two CD8 naive and one CD8 memory plate.

TCRdb's table, derived via immunoSEQ multiplex PCR, lists solely in-frame clones and lacks some. The table has over 300,000 clones, around 86% seen once; the top ten hold 15% to 20%. Study-wide results and limits: Represented genetic and exposure-history diversity was restricted by having few donors.

V was clipped by 6 bases and J by 5 bases; unmatched bases: 7. Germline CDR1 MNHEY, CDR2 SMNVEV (reference sequence). This CDR3 region has 14 residues. Sequenced sample: memory CD8+ T cells sorted from blood. The subset is: CD45RO+ cells pooled with CCR7-negative TemRA cells. The chain is built from TRBV27 and TRBJ1-5; 7 bases are shared with TRBD1. The receptor was derived from a man aged 18 to 30 in good health. CDR3 in amino acids: CASRPQGFDQPQHF. The CDR3 bases are TGTGCCAGCAGGCCACAGGGGTTTGATCAGCCCCAGCATTTT.